Listed below are T cell receptor beta chains from one sample, sequenced in a study of T cell responses to AZD1222 COVID-19 vaccine. The table came from immunoSEQ multiplex PCR; TCRdb's copy has only in-frame clones and leaves some out. The sample lists about 120,000 clones; just over 90% were seen once. The material sequenced was peripheral blood, taken 28 days after the second AZD1222 dose. The origin of the receptors is an adult who received the AZD1222 COVID-19 vaccine. CDR3s include the opening cysteine and the closing phenylalanine or tryptophan. D genes are given only for firm matches. Clone size is shown for a subset of rows, as once, few, many or a class of expanded clone.

V gene	D gene	J gene	clone size	CDR3 DNA	CDR3 protein
TRBV4-3	TRBD1	TRBJ1-4	.	TGCGCCAGCAGCCAAGGCACAACAGGGGCCAATGAAAAACTGTTTTTT	CASSQGTTGANEKLFF
TRBV7-2	.	TRBJ2-5	.	TGTGCCAGCAGCTCCCGTCGGGGGGCACAAGAGACCCAGTACTTC	CASSSRRGAQETQYF
TRBV27	.	TRBJ1-1	.	TGTGCCAGCAGTCCCAGTGGGGGGGACCCTGAAGCTTTCTTT	CASSPSGGDPEAFF
TRBV5-1	TRBD2	TRBJ2-1	.	TGCGCCAGCAGCTTGGTACTAGCGGGAGTCCCGTCCTACAATGAGCAGTTCTTC	CASSLVLAGVPSYNEQFF
TRBV9	.	TRBJ1-1	.	TGTGCCAGCAGCGTTGAAGGGTTGAACACTGAAGCTTTCTTT	CASSVEGLNTEAFF
TRBV6-5	.	TRBJ2-7	.	TGTGCCAGCAGTCGAGACAGTTTTGAGCAGTACTTC	CASSRDSFEQYF
TRBV6-2/TRBV6-3	TRBD1	TRBJ1-5	once	TGTGCCAGCAGCCCGGGACAGGGGTCCTCCATAGACAATCAGCCCCAGCATTTT	CASSPGQGSSIDNQPQHF
TRBV7-9	TRBD1	TRBJ1-2	.	TGTGCCAGCAGCGCCGGGACAGACGTCTATGGCTACACCTTC	CASSAGTDVYGYTF
TRBV12-5	.	TRBJ2-1	.	TGTGCTAGTGGTTTGGGGACTAAAGGGGAGGATGAGCAGTTCTTC	CASGLGTKGEDEQFF
TRBV7-9	.	TRBJ1-6	.	TGTGCCAGCATTCGGGCCCCGAGCAGGATAAGCTCCTATAATTCACCCCTCCACTTT	CASIRAPSRISSYNSPLHF
TRBV18	.	TRBJ2-7	.	TGTGCCAGCTCCCCCGCCGGGTTTTACGAGCAGTACTTC	CASSPAGFYEQYF
TRBV3-1/TRBV3-2	.	TRBJ1-5	.	TGTGCCAGCAGCCAAGAGTGGGGTGGCCAGCCCCAGCATTTT	CASSQEWGGQPQHF
TRBV10-3	.	TRBJ2-1	.	TGTGCCATCGGGGGAGGCAATGAGCAGTTCTTC	CAIGGGNEQFF
TRBV27	.	TRBJ2-1	.	TGTGCCAGCAGTTCCCCCGGGACCGAGAATGACAATGAGCAGTTCTTC	CASSSPGTENDNEQFF
TRBV3-1/TRBV3-2	.	TRBJ1-2	.	TGTGCCAGCAGCCAACACCTTCTAAACTATGGCTACACCTTC	CASSQHLLNYGYTF
TRBV4-3	.	TRBJ1-1	.	TGCGCCAGCAGCCAAGATCGAAGAACATCAAACACTGAAGCTTTCTTT	CASSQDRRTSNTEAFF
TRBV7-9	.	TRBJ1-5	.	TGTGCCAGCAGGGGACCGGGGAATCAGCCCCAGCATTTT	CASRGPGNQPQHF
TRBV3-1/TRBV3-2	TRBD2	TRBJ2-5	once	TGTGCCCGCGGGGCGGGGGGGAAACAAGAGACCCAGTACTTC	CARGAGGKQETQYF
TRBV4-2	.	TRBJ1-1	.	TGTGCCAGCAGCCCCCCGGGGGTTGAAACTGAAGCTTTCTTT	CASSPPGVETEAFF
TRBV19	.	TRBJ2-5	.	TGTGCCAGTAGTATAGTTGGGGCAGAGACCCAGTACTTC	CASSIVGAETQYF
TRBV5-1	TRBD1	TRBJ1-3	.	TGCGCCAGCAGCTTGGAGGCCAGGGGGAATGGAAACACCATATATTTT	CASSLEARGNGNTIYF
TRBV6-1	.	TRBJ1-5	once	TGTGCCAGCAGTGATGGCCCCGAGCGCCAGCATTTT	CASSDGPERQHF
TRBV6-5	TRBD1	TRBJ1-2	.	TGTGCCAGCAGTTACTCGGGGACAGTCTATGGCTACACCTTC	CASSYSGTVYGYTF
TRBV27	.	TRBJ2-3	.	TGTGCCAGCACCCCTACAGCTAGCACAGATACGCAGTATTTT	CASTPTASTDTQYF
TRBV24-1	.	TRBJ1-1	once	TGTGCCACCCACCGTGCGGGGGCTAGGGACACTGAAGCTTTCTTT	CATHRAGARDTEAFF
TRBV7-2	.	TRBJ1-1	.	TGTGCCAGCAGCCAAGACCGGTCCTTTGTTGCTTTCTTT	CASSQDRSFVAFF
TRBV6-2/TRBV6-3	TRBD1	TRBJ2-1	.	TGTGCCAGCAGTAAAATCACAGGGGCCCATTTCGATGAGCAGTTCTTC	CASSKITGAHFDEQFF
TRBV9	.	TRBJ2-5	.	TGTGCCAGCAGCGTAGGACAGGGAGGCGCTGAGACCCAGTACTTC	CASSVGQGGAETQYF
TRBV5-1	.	TRBJ1-1	.	TGCGCCAGCAGCCTGGCAGGACCCATGAACACTGAAGCTTTCTTT	CASSLAGPMNTEAFF
TRBV7-2	.	TRBJ2-3	few	TGTGCGGGGGATACGCAGTATTTT	CAGDTQYF